The 10 T cell receptor beta chains below come from one sample, sequenced in a study of blood T cell repertoires in COVID-19. Measured with immunoSEQ multiplex PCR; TCRdb has only the in-frame clones, and not every one. This sample has around 140,000 clones, with 75% to 80% found just once. The source material was PBMCs or T cells enriched from blood (not recorded which). The receptors come from a woman aged 50 to 65 who had recovered from COVID-19.

The chain uses TRBV24-1 and TRBJ2-1; D is unresolved. Germline V CDR1 and CDR2: KGHDR, SFDVKD. Trimming removed 3 bases from V and 9 bases from J, with 11 bases in between. This CDR3 is 13 amino acids long. This CDR3 is CATSDLTLLEQFF. Written as DNA, the CDR3 is TGTGCCACCAGTGATCTAACCTTGCTTGAGCAGTTCTTC.

The chain has TRBV6-5 and TRBJ1-4; TRBD1 matches 7 bases. V lost 2 bases to trimming and J lost 7 bases; unmatched junction nucleotides: 4. CDR1 MNHEY and CDR2 SVGAGI come from the germline V gene. The CDR3 is made up of 14 amino acids. This CDR3 is CASSYDTGVEKLFF. CDR3 sequence (DNA): TGTGCCAGCAGTTACGACACAGGGGTTGAAAAACTGTTTTTT.

The V call is TRBV7-2, the J call TRBJ2-7; 7 nucleotides line up with TRBD2. The CDR3 runs 14 residues. V lost 4 bases, J lost 3 bases, and 6 bases stayed unmatched. The germline V gene encodes CDR1 SGHTA and CDR2 FQGNSA. In DNA form, the CDR3 reads TGTGCCAGCAGCTCAGGGACTAACTACTACGAGCAGTACTTC. It encodes CASSSGTNYYEQYF.

The chain carries TRBV5-6 and TRBJ1-1, with 9 positions matching TRBD1. J was trimmed by 8 bases and V by 5 bases; bases with no gene match: 7. The germline gives CDR1 SGHDT, CDR2 YYEEEE. CDR3 length: 13 residues. CDR3 residues: CASRWGQGSEAFF. CDR3 nucleotides: TGTGCCAGCAGGTGGGGACAGGGTTCGGAAGCTTTCTTT.

This clone was counted once. The chain carries TRBV5-1 and TRBJ1-1; D might be TRBD1 (6 bases). The CDR3 covers 13 residues. V dropped 0 bases and J dropped 11 bases, with 14 bases sitting between them. Germline lookup yields CDR1 SGHRS and CDR2 YFSETQ. DNA of the CDR3: TGCGCCAGCAGCTTGGAGGGGGGGCCGTACGCTTTCTTT. Its protein product is CASSLEGGPYAFF.

This clone was recorded only once. This chain joins TRBV29-1 and TRBJ2-1; TRBD2 matches 13 bases. This CDR3 spans 16 amino acids. V trimming: 7 bases; J trimming: 0 bases; junction bases outside the gene matches: 6. Germline lookup yields CDR1 SQVTM and CDR2 ANQGSEA. This chain's CDR3 is CSAGTSGASSYNEQFF. The CDR3 DNA reads TGCAGCGCCGGGACTAGCGGGGCAAGCTCCTACAATGAGCAGTTCTTC.

This clone was found once. V is TRBV10-3 and J is TRBJ2-7; 9 nucleotides line up with TRBD1. The CDR3 contains 12 residues. The germline CDR1 and CDR2 sequences are ENHRY and SYGVKD. The ends lost 8 bases at V and 6 bases at J; junction bases unmatched: 5. This CDR3 reads CAIEDRGREQYF. The CDR3 region has the DNA TGTGCCATCGAGGACAGGGGCCGCGAGCAGTACTTC.

The CDR3: CARLNRDRGNEQYF. Written as DNA, the CDR3 is TGCGCCCGATTAAACCGGGACAGGGGTAACGAGCAGTACTTC. The J gene is TRBJ2-7, the V gene TRBV23-1; 10 bases are a match to TRBD1. TRBV23-1 is an ORF; its function is uncertain. V dropped 11 bases and J dropped 5; count of bases not matched to a gene: 12. The CDR3 runs to 14 residues.

The chain combines TRBV4-1 with TRBJ1-5; TRBD1 matches at 8 bases. The ends lost 4 bases at V and 4 bases at J; junction bases unmatched: 3. The germline gives CDR1 MGHRA, CDR2 YSYEKL. The CDR3 contains 14 residues. The CDR3 region is CASSRTGGNQPQHF. CDR3 DNA: TGCGCCAGCAGCCGCACAGGGGGTAATCAGCCCCAGCATTTT.

The rearrangement joins TRBV11-2 to TRBJ2-5, with 9 bases lining up with TRBD2. CDR3 length equals 16 residues. Germline V CDR1 and CDR2: SGHAT, FQNNGV. V lost 4 bases to trimming and J lost 0 bases; unmatched junction nucleotides: 6. The CDR3 nucleotides are TGTGCCAGCAGCTCATGGGCGGGGGGGTACCAAGAGACCCAGTACTTC. Translated: CASSSWAGGYQETQYF.